The T cell receptor beta chain under discussion was sequenced for a study of PD-L1 blockade in urothelial cancer. Study summary: T cell content in blood samples showed a median of about 140,000.

Noted time point: pretreatment peripheral blood. TCRdb's table, derived via immunoSEQ multiplex PCR, lists solely in-frame clones and lacks some. This table holds over 45,000 clones, about 86% found once. The V gene lost 4 bases and the J gene lost 8 bases, with 21 bases spanning the gap. The germline gives CDR1 MNHEY, CDR2 SVGAGI. The CDR3 is 16 residues long. The chain combines TRBV6-5 with TRBJ2-1; D is possibly TRBD2 (5 bases). This sequence originates from a man aged 55 to 70 with urothelial cancer. The sequencing here drew on PBMCs, taken around atezolizumab (anti-PD-L1) treatment. Here the CDR3 DNA reads TGTGCCAGCAGTTTTTCATTTTTGGAGGTTATCTATGAGCAGTTCTTC. Protein: CASSFSFLEVIYEQFF.